The 20 T cell receptor beta chains presented below share a single source sample, sequenced in a study of preoperative IRX-2 immunotherapy in early breast cancer. Treatment meaning: preoperative locoregional IRX-2 cytokine immunotherapy. Repertoires were generated with immunoSEQ multiplex PCR, while TCRdb's copy carries only in-frame clones and drops some. Here the sample spans 25,000 to 35,000 clones, about four fifths being singletons. Sampling was done from a patient treated with IRX-2 immunotherapy. The receptors were sampled from a human donor with breast cancer.

The chain has TRBV5-1 and TRBJ2-3; TRBD2 matches 7 bases. The CDR3 runs 16 residues. Germline V gives CDR1 SGHRS, CDR2 YFSETQ. V lost 0 bases and J lost 4; bases outside the gene matches: 8. CDR3 in DNA: TGCGCCAGCAGCTTGGGCGGGAGCCTCCTCGCAGATACGCAGTATTTT. The encoded protein is CASSLGGSLLADTQYF. The complete variable domain, with remaining parts taken from reference TRBV5-1 and TRBJ2-3, reads KAGVTQTPRYLIKTRGQQVTLSCSPISGHRSVSWYQQTPGQGLQFLFEYFSETQRNKGNFPGRFSGRQFSNSRSEMNVSTLELGDSALYLCASSLGGSLLADTQYFGPGTRLTVL.

This clone has just a few counts. The rearrangement uses TRBV11-3 and TRBJ2-3; D is ambiguous. Trimming pared 5 bases from V and 0 bases from J, leaving 12 bases between. The CDR3 totals 15 residues. Per germline, CDR1 SGHNT and CDR2 YENEEA. CDR3 in DNA: TGTGCCAGCAGCCCCCCGGATACTAGCACAGATACGCAGTATTTT. Translation: CASSPPDTSTDTQYF.

This clone has just a few counts. The chain has TRBV15 and TRBJ1-3; 8 nucleotides line up with TRBD1. The CDR3 extends over 15 amino acids. Losses at the gene ends were 3 bases for V and 3 bases for J; bases not matched to a gene: 4. Germline V gene sequence: CDR1 LNHNV, CDR2 YYDKDF (reference sequence). DNA of the CDR3: TGTGCCACCAGCAGGGACAGGGTCCTTGGAAACACCATATATTTT. It specifies CATSRDRVLGNTIYF.

This chain links TRBV6-4 with TRBJ1-5; 7 bases are shared with TRBD1. The V gene's germline CDR1 is MRHNA and CDR2 SNTAGT. Unmatched junction bases numbered 1, after V lost 7 bases and J lost 4 bases. This CDR3 contains 12 residues. As DNA, the CDR3 is TGTGCCAGCACAGGGGGAAATCAGCCCCAGCATTTT. Translating gives CASTGGNQPQHF.

V and J are TRBV11-3 and TRBJ2-7; 7 positions match TRBD1. The length of the CDR3 is 17 residues. V lost 2 bases and J lost 0; bases outside the gene matches: 10. Germline V gene lookup returns CDR1 SGHNT and CDR2 YENEEA. CDR3 sequence (DNA): TGTGCCAGCAGCTTATCGAAGGACAGGACCTACTCCTACGAGCAGTACTTC. Protein sequence: CASSLSKDRTYSYEQYF.

The chain couples TRBV5-1 to TRBJ2-5; D tentatively fits TRBD1 or TRBD2 (5 bases each). The length of the CDR3 is 15 residues. CDR1 SGHRS and CDR2 YFSETQ come from the germline V gene. Trimming cost V 3 bases and J 1 base, with 13 bases left between them. CDR3 sequence: CASSYEGRPQETQYF. The CDR3 DNA follows: TGCGCCAGCAGCTATGAGGGGCGCCCCCAAGAGACCCAGTACTTC. The whole variable domain, filled in from reference TRBV5-1 and TRBJ2-5, reads KAGVTQTPRYLIKTRGQQVTLSCSPISGHRSVSWYQQTPGQGLQFLFEYFSETQRNKGNFPGRFSGRQFSNSRSEMNVSTLELGDSALYLCASSYEGRPQETQYFGPGTRLLVL.

This rearrangement joins TRBV14 to TRBJ2-1, with D possibly being TRBD2 (7 bases). The V gene's germline CDR1 is SGHDN and CDR2 FVKESK. V lost 7 bases and J lost 4, with 14 bases in between. The CDR3 runs 14 residues. CDR3 bases: TGTGCCAGCAATCGGCGGGGGCGGTACAATGAGCAGTTCTTC. Amino acid sequence: CASNRRGRYNEQFF.

In this sample, this clone turned up once. Mismatch with germline at one junction end may stem from a read error. The chain joins TRBV6-8 to TRBJ2-7, with 10 positions matching TRBD1. The CDR3 runs to 15 residues. Germline V gene data show CDR1 as MNHGY and CDR2 as SAAAGT. As DNA, the CDR3 is TGTGCCATCAGTAGAACGACAGGGGGCGCATACGAGCAGTACTTC. This codes for CAISRTTGGAYEQYF.

This chain links TRBV1 with TRBJ2-7. TRBV1 is assigned pseudogene status. This CDR3 comprises 14 residues. The CDR3 nucleotides are TGCGCCAGCAGCCAAGAGTACTGGACCTACGAGCAGTACTTC. Translated: CASSQEYWTYEQYF.

The V gene is TRBV11-3, the J gene TRBJ1-1; 8 nucleotides match TRBD1. The germline gives CDR1 SGHNT, CDR2 YENEEA. Trimming cost V 5 bases and J 4 bases; bases outside gene matches: 6. CDR3 size: 14 residues. Here the CDR3 DNA reads TGTGCCAGCAGCCCCGGACAGGGAGTCACTGAAGCTTTCTTT. This gives the protein CASSPGQGVTEAFF.

V and J are TRBV2 and TRBJ1-1; D is perhaps TRBD1 (5 bases). This CDR3 is 14 amino acids long. CDR1 is SNHLY and CDR2 is FYNNEI in the germline V gene. V was pared by 5 bases and J by 4 bases, with 14 bases between. The CDR3 nucleotides are TGTGCCAGCAGTTTGGGGCAAAGGGGCACTGAAGCTTTCTTT. Translation gives CASSLGQRGTEAFF.

This clone turned up a few times. V gene TRBV11-3 combines with J gene TRBJ1-5, with TRBD1 matching over 11 bases. V lost 5 bases, J lost 7 bases, and 10 bases stayed unmatched. CDR1 and CDR2 from the germline V gene are SGHNT and YENEEA. The CDR3 has 16 amino acids. The CDR3 region is CASSAPGQGDQQPQHF. Here the CDR3 DNA reads TGTGCCAGCAGCGCCCCGGGACAGGGGGATCAACAGCCCCAGCATTTT.

This clone was picked up a small number of times. The chain has TRBV6-8 and TRBJ2-3; D is possibly TRBD2 (6 bases). Germline V gene lookup returns CDR1 MNHGY and CDR2 SAAAGT. Trimming pared 7 bases from V and 3 bases from J, leaving 20 bases between. This CDR3 spans 16 amino acids. CDR3 protein: CASNPAPGSGTDTQYF. CDR3 in DNA: TGTGCCAGCAACCCAGCCCCCGGGAGTGGGACAGATACGCAGTATTTT.

V and J are TRBV6-8 and TRBJ1-1, with D unresolved. Germline V gene data show CDR1 as MNHGY and CDR2 as SAAAGT. Trimming took 8 bases from V and 4 from J, leaving 14 bases between them. There are 13 residues in the CDR3. CDR3 in DNA: TGTGCCAGCTGGAGGCGGGTATCCACTGAAGCTTTCTTT. Its protein product is CASWRRVSTEAFF.

V gene TRBV15 combines with J gene TRBJ2-7; 12 bases are a match to TRBD2. Germline V gene lookup returns CDR1 LNHNV and CDR2 YYDKDF (reference sequence). The CDR3 is made up of 16 amino acids. V was pared by 1 base and J by 5 bases, with 6 bases of the junction left unmatched. CDR3 region: CATSRGASGRANEQYF. The DNA for the CDR3 is TGTGCCACCAGCAGAGGTGCTAGCGGGAGGGCCAACGAGCAGTACTTC. Using reference TRBV15 and TRBJ2-7 for the parts outside the CDR3, the full variable domain is DAMVIQNPRYQVTQFGKPVTLSCSQTLNHNVMYWYQQKSSQAPKLLFHYYDKDFNNEADTPDNFQSRRPNTSFCFLDIRSPGLGDTAMYLCATSRGASGRANEQYFGPGTRLTVT.

V and J are TRBV6-8 and TRBJ2-7; D uncertain. Germline V gives CDR1 MNHGY, CDR2 SAAAGT. The V end lost 2 bases, the J end lost 4 bases, and 6 bases lay between the germline ends. The CDR3 loop spans 12 amino acids. The CDR3 coding sequence is TGTGCCAGCAGTTACAACCAATACGAGCAGTACTTC. Its translation is CASSYNQYEQYF.

This clone was seen just once. The rearrangement links TRBV6-8 to TRBJ2-7, with 8 bases matching TRBD1. The ends lost 6 bases at V and 7 bases at J; junction bases unmatched: 14. The germline V gene encodes CDR1 MNHGY and CDR2 SAAAGT. The CDR3 runs 15 residues. The DNA for the CDR3 is TGTGCCAGCAGAGCAAGACAGGGGATCTTTTGGGAGCAGTACTTC. Translating gives CASRARQGIFWEQYF.

CDR3 sequence: CASSNGAPETQYF. For the CDR3, the DNA is TGTGCCAGCAGTAACGGGGCTCCGGAGACCCAGTACTTC. The chain combines TRBV7-8 with TRBJ2-5; D tentatively reads TRBD1 or TRBD2 (5 bases each). CDR1 is SGHVS, CDR2 FQNEAQ, per germline. This CDR3 is built from 13 residues. V was clipped by 6 bases and J by 5 bases, with 13 bases between them.

The genes are TRBV19 and TRBJ2-3, with 9 nucleotides matching TRBD1. This CDR3 region has 16 residues. Germline V gives CDR1 LNHDA, CDR2 SQIVND (reference sequence). V gave up 3 bases and J gave up 5 bases; unmatched junction bases: 9. Written as DNA, the CDR3 is TGTGCCAGTAGTATCTACGAGACAGGGGGGAAAGATACGCAGTATTTT. It yields the protein CASSIYETGGKDTQYF.

The DNA for the CDR3 is TGCGCCAGCAGTGTGTCTTACGAGCAGTACTTC. This sequence encodes CASSVSYEQYF. The V gene is TRBV10-1, the J gene TRBJ2-7, with D hard to call. There are 11 residues in the CDR3. Germline V gene lookup returns CDR1 WNHNN and CDR2 SYGVQD (reference sequence). Trimming left V 4 bases short and J 4 bases short, with 5 bases between.